This T cell receptor (beta chain) is from a study of blood T cell repertoires in COVID-19. Overall study context: Sites in the United States, Italy and Spain provided acute and convalescent COVID-19 samples. T cells, B-cell-depleted T cells, or PBMCs provided the cDNA or gDNA that served as material.

Seattle participants joined during active infection and were tracked over time. Repertoires were generated with immunoSEQ multiplex PCR, while TCRdb's copy carries only in-frame clones and drops some. The table has over 150,000 clones, about 85% seen once. The germline V gene encodes CDR1 SGHDN and CDR2 FVKESK. The ends were cut back, 5 bases at V and 5 bases at J, with 3 bases in the middle. CDR3 length equals 11 residues. Sequencing used peripheral blood. This TCR was recovered from a woman aged 60-75 years with COVID-19, enrolled during active disease. The J gene is TRBJ2-2, the V gene TRBV14, with D hard to call. Written as DNA, the CDR3 is TGTGCCAGCAGCGAGACCGGGGAGCTGTTTTTT. Amino acids: CASSETGELFF.